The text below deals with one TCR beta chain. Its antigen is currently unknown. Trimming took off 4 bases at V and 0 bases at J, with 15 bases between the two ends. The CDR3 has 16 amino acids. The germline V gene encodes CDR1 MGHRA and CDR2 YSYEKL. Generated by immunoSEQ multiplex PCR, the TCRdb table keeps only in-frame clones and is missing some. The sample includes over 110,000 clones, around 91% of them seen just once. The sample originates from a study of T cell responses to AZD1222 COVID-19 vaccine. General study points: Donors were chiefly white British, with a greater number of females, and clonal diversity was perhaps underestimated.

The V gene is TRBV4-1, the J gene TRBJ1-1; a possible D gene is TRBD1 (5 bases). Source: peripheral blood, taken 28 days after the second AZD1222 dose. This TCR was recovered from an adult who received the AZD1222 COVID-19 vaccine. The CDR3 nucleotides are TGCGCCAGCAGCCGTTTTGGGGGGAGCATGAACACTGAAGCTTTCTTT. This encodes CASSRFGGSMNTEAFF.